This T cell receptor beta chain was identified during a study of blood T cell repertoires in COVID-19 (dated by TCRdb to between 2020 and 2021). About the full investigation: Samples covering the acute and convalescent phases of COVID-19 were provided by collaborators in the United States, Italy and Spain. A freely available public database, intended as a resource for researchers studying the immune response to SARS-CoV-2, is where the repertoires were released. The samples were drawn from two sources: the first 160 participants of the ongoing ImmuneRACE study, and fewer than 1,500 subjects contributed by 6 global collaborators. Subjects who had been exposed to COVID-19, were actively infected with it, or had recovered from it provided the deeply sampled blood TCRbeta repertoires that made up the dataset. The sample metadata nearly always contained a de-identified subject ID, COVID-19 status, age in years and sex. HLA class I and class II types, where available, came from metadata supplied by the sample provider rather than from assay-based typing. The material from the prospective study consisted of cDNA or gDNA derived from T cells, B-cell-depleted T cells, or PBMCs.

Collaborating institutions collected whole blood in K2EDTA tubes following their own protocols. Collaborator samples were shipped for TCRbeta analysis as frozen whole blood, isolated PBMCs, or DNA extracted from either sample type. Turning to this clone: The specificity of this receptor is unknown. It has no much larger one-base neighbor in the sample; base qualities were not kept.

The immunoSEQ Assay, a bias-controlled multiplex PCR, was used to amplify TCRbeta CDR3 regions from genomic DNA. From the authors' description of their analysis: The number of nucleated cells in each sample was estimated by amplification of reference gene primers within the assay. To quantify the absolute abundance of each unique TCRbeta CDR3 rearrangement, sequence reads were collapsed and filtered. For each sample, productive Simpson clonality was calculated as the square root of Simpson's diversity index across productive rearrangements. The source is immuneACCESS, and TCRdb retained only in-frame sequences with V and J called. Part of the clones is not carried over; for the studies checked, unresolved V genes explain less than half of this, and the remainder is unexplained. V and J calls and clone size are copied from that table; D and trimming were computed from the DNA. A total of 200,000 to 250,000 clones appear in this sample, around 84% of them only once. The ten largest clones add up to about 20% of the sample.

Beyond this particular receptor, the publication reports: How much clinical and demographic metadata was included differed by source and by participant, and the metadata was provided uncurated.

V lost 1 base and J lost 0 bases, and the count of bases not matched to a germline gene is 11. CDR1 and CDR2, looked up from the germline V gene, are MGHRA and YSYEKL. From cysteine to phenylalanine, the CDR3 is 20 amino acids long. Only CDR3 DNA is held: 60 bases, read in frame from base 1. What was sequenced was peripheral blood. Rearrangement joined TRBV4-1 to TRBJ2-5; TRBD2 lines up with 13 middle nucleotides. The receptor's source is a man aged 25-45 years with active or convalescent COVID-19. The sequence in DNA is TGCGCCAGCAGCCAAGGTGGCGGACTAGCGGGGGCCCCGTACCAAGAGACCCAGTACTTC. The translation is CASSQGGGLAGAPYQETQYF.